This T cell receptor (beta chain) stems from a study of T cell repertoires in cytomegalovirus infection (dated by TCRdb to about 2019). For the study in its entirety: The peptide stimulations were aimed at well-studied HLA-B-restricted epitopes as well as recently identified HLA-C-restricted CMV epitopes, whose presentation resists viral immunomodulation. The HLA type of each donor mattered for the analysis, because public TCR beta signatures pointed to carriage of CMV infection along with the matching HLA type. Paper-wide results and their limitations: Carriers of CMV infection plus the relevant HLA type were discriminated by the cumulative frequency of public TCR beta family members in the study cohort and in an independent roughly 370-donor cohort. The ex vivo response was dominated by HLA-C-restricted CMV-specific TCR beta clonotypes, which also provided the single most frequent clonotype in two of eight donors.

The intended sense of this specimen's treatment or condition label: in vitro stimulation with specific CMV peptide epitopes to enrich CMV-specific T cells. Of note for this clonotype: The antigen it recognizes is unknown. No base-level quality is on record; no much larger clone is a single base apart.

The instrument given in TCRdb is Illumina HiSeq 1500. The public reads were run again by TCRdb, first through fastp at Q25 and then through MiXCR, and only productive beta chains were kept. All rows with the same CDR3 protein become a single entry with the most common DNA and genes. Within this sample are about 470,000 distinct CDR3 sequences, with roughly 42% of them counted one time only. The ten top clones hold about 45% of the sample. The clonotype originates from a human donor in good health (CMV status not recorded). Some clones in this sample may be carry-over from other donors' samples. The material was cultured PBMCs, obtained from culture after CMV antigen stimulation.

CDR3 loop: CASSLGVGVTTDTQYF. The nucleotides are TGTGCCAGCAGCTTAGGGGTCGGTGTCACGACAGATACGCAGTATTTT. Here the chain combines TRBV7-6 and TRBJ2-3; the D gene lacks a confident call. V is clipped by 1 base and J by 3 bases, and the sequence between their germline boundaries is 14 bases long. CDR1 and CDR2, per the germline V gene, are SGHVS and FNYEAQ. The CDR3 spans 16 residues, from the cysteine through the phenylalanine. The DNA shown is the 48-base CDR3, in frame from base 1.